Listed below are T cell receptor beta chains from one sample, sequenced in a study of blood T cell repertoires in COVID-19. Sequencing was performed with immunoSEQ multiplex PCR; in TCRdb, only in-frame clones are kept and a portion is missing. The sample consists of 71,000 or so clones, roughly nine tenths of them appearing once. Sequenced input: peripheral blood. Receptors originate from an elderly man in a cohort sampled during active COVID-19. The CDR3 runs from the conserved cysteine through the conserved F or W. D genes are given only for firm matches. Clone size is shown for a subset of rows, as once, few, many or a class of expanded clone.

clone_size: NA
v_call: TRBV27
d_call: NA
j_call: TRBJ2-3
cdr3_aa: CASSARGNTDTQYF
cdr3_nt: TGTGCCAGCAGTGCCAGGGGAAACACAGATACGCAGTATTTT

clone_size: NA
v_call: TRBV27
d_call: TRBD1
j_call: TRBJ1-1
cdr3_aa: CASSHAGGNTEAFF
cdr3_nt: TGTGCCAGCAGTCATGCAGGGGGGAACACTGAAGCTTTCTTT

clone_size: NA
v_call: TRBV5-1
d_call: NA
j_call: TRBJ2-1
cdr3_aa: CASSLEGREEQFF
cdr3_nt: TGCGCCAGCAGCTTGGAGGGGCGAGAGGAGCAGTTCTTC

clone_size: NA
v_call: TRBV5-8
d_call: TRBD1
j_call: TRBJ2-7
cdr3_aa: CASSQDRVYEQYF
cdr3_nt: TGTGCCAGCAGCCAGGACAGGGTTTACGAGCAGTACTTC

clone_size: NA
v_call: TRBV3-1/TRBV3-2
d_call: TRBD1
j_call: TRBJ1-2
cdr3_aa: CASSQEAVQGAYGYTF
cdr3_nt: TGTGCCAGCAGCCAAGAAGCGGTACAGGGGGCCTATGGCTACACCTTC

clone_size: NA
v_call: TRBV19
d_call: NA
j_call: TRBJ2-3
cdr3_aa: CASTRQLSGDTQYF
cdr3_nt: TGTGCCAGTACCCGACAGCTCTCAGGGGATACGCAGTATTTT

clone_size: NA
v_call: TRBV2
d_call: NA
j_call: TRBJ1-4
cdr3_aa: CASSTPSGSRGEKLFF
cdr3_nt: TGTGCCAGCAGTACCCCATCAGGCTCTAGGGGTGAAAAACTGTTTTTT

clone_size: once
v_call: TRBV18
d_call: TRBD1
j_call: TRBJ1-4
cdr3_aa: CASSLNTGGNEKLFF
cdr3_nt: TGTGCCAGCTCACTAAACACAGGGGGAAATGAAAAACTGTTTTTT

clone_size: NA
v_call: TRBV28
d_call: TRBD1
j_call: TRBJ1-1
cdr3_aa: CASSLPGQGAPEAFF
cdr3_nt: TGTGCCAGCAGTTTACCGGGACAGGGGGCGCCTGAAGCTTTCTTT

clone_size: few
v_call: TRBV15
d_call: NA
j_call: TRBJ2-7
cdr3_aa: CATSRERGGPYEQYF
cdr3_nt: TGTGCCACCAGCAGAGAGAGGGGGGGGCCCTACGAGCAGTACTTC

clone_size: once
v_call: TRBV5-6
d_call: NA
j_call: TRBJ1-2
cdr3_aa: CASSRGAGDGYTF
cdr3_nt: TGTGCCAGCAGCCGAGGGGCAGGGGATGGCTACACCTTC

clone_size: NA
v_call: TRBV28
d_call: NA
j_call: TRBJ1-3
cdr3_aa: CASSLLGRDWYRNTIYF
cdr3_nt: TGTGCCAGCAGTTTATTAGGGAGGGATTGGTATCGAAACACCATATATTTT

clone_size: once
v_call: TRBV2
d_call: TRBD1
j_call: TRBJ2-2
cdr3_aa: CASSRQGKGTGELFF
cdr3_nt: TGTGCCAGCAGCCGACAGGGAAAAGGGACCGGGGAGCTGTTTTTT

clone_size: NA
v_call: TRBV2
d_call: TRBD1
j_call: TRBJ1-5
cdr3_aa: CASRGTGDNQPQHF
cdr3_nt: TGTGCCAGCAGGGGGACAGGGGACAATCAGCCCCAGCATTTT

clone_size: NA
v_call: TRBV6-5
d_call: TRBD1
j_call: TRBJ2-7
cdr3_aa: CASSKGQSYEQYF
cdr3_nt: TGTGCCAGCAGTAAGGGACAGTCCTACGAGCAGTACTTC

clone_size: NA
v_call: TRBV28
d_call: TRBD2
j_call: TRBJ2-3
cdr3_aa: CASSSAGGRTDTQYF
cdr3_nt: TGTGCCAGCAGTTCCGCGGGGGGGCGCACAGATACGCAGTATTTT

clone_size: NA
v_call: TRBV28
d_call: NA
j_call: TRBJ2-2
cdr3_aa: CASIRGDTGELFF
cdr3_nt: TGTGCCAGCATTAGGGGTGACACCGGGGAGCTGTTTTTT

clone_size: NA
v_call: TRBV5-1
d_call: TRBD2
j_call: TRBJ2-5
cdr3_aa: CASSLSWTSGDQETQYF
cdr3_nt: TGCGCCAGCAGCTTGTCCTGGACTAGCGGGGACCAAGAGACCCAGTACTTC

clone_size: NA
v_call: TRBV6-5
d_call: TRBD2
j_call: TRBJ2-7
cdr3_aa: CASTRLAGTYEQYF
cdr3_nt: TGTGCCAGCACCCGACTAGCGGGGACCTACGAGCAGTACTTC

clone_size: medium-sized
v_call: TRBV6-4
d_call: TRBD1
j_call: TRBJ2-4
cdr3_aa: CASSNDRGGIQYF
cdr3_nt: TGTGCCAGCAGTAACGACAGGGGGGGGATTCAGTACTTC

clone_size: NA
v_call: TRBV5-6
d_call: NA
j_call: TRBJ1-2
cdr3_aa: CASSPGNYGYTF
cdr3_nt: TGTGCCAGCAGCCCCGGGAACTATGGCTACACCTTC

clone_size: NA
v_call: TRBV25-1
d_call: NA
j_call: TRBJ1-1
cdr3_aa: CASSEVRNTEAFF
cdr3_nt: TGTGCCAGCAGTGAAGTCAGGAACACTGAAGCTTTCTTT

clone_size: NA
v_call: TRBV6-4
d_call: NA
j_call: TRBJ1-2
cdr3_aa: CASSDGRFTGGYTF
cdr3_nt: TGTGCCAGCAGTGACGGCAGATTTACGGGTGGCTACACCTTC

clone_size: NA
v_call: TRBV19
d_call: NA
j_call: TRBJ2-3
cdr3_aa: CASSMRLAIDTQYF
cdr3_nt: TGTGCCAGTAGTATGCGGCTAGCAATAGATACGCAGTATTTT

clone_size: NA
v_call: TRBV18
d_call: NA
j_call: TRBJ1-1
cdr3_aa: CASSLRLETVNTEAFF
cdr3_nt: TGTGCCAGCTCCCTCCGGCTTGAGACAGTGAACACTGAAGCTTTCTTT

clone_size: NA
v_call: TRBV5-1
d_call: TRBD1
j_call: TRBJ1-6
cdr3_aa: CASSYRQGGSPLHF
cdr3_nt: TGCGCCAGCAGCTACCGACAGGGTGGATCACCCCTCCACTTT

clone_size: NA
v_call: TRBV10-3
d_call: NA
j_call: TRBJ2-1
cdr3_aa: CAISASAGGGRYNEQFF
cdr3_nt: TGTGCCATCAGTGCGTCCGCAGGCGGGGGCCGTTACAATGAGCAGTTCTTC

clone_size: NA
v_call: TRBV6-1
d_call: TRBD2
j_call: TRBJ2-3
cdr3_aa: CASRERTSGGVTDTQYF
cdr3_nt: TGTGCCAGCAGGGAACGGACTAGCGGGGGGGTCACAGATACGCAGTATTTT

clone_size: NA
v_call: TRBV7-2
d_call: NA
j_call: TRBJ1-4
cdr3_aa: CASSSPGLGEKLFF
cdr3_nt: TGTGCCAGCAGCTCACCGGGACTTGGGGAAAAACTGTTTTTT

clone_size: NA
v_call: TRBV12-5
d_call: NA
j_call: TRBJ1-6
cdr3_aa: CASGFGTFNSPLHF
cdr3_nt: TGTGCTAGTGGTTTCGGGACATTTAATTCACCCCTCCACTTT

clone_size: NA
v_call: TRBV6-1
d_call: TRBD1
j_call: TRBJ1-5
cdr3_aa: CASSVGGTGGNSNQPQHF
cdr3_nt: TGTGCCAGCAGTGTTGGTGGGACAGGGGGCAATAGCAATCAGCCCCAGCATTTT

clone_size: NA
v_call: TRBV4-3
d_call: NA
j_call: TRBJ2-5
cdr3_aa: CASSQIWTEQETQYF
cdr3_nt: TGCGCCAGCAGCCAAATCTGGACAGAACAAGAGACCCAGTACTTC

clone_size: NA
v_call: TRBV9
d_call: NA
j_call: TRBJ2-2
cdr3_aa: CASSPQIPGELFF
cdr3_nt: TGTGCCAGCAGCCCGCAGATTCCCGGGGAGCTGTTTTTT

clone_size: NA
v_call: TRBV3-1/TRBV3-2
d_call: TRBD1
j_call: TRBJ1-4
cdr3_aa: CASSQKGTELFF
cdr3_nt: TGTGCCAGCAGCCAAAAGGGGACAGAACTGTTTTTT

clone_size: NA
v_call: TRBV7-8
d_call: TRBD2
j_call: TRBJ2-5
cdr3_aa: CASSVLAGGLGETQYF
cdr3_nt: TGTGCCAGCAGCGTCCTAGCGGGGGGGCTAGGAGAGACCCAGTACTTC

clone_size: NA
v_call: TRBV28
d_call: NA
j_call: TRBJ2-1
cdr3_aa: CASSARDLAYNEQFF
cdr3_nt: TGTGCCAGCAGTGCCCGGGACTTAGCCTACAATGAGCAGTTCTTC

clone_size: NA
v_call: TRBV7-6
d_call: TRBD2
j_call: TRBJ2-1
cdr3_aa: CASSLVSGGAYNEQFF
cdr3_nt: TGTGCCAGCAGCTTAGTTAGCGGGGGGGCCTACAATGAGCAGTTCTTC

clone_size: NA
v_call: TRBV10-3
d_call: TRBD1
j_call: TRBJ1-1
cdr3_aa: CAIRSDPRTGGYTEAFF
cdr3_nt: TGTGCCATCAGGAGTGACCCCCGGACAGGAGGTTACACTGAAGCTTTCTTT

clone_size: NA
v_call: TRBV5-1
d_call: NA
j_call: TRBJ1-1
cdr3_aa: CASKEVNTEAFF
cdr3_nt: TGCGCCAGCAAAGAGGTGAACACTGAAGCTTTCTTT

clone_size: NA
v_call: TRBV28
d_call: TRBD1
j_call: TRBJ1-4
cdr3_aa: CASSLDQGAANEKLFF
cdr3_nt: TGTGCCAGCAGTTTAGATCAGGGGGCGGCTAATGAAAAACTGTTTTTT

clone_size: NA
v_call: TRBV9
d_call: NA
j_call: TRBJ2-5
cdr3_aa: CASSGTPGETQYF
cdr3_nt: TGTGCCAGCAGCGGAACCCCCGGGGAGACCCAGTACTTC

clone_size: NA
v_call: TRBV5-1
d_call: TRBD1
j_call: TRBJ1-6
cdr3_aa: CASSLTGGMDSPLHF
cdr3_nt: TGCGCCAGCAGCTTGACAGGGGGTATGGATTCACCCCTCCACTTT

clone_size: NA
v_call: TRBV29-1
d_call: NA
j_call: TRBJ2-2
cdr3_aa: CSVEVSGKTGELFF
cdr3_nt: TGCAGCGTTGAGGTTTCAGGGAAAACCGGGGAGCTGTTTTTT

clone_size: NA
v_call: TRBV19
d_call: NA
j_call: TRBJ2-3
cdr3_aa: CASSIDLEGADTQYF
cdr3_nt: TGTGCCAGTAGTATAGATCTAGAGGGGGCAGATACGCAGTATTTT

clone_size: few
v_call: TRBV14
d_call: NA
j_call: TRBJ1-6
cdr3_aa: CASSQDGARVSPLHF
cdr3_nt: TGTGCCAGCAGCCAAGATGGAGCCCGGGTATCACCCCTCCACTTT

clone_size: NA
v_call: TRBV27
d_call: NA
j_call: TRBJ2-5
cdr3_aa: CASKAYGGKETQYF
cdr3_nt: TGTGCCAGCAAAGCCTATGGGGGCAAAGAGACCCAGTACTTC

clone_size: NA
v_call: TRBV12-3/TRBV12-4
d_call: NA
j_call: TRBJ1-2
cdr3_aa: CASSRDSYGYTF
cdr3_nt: TGTGCCAGCAGTCGAGACAGCTATGGCTACACCTTC

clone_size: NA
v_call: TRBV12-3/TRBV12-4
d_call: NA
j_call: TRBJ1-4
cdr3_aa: CASTHGEKLFF
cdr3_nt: TGTGCCAGCACCCACGGGGAAAAACTGTTTTTT

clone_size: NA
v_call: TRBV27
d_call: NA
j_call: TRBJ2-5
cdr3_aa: CASSQSGETQYF
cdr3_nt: TGTGCCAGCAGCCAATCTGGCGAGACCCAGTACTTC

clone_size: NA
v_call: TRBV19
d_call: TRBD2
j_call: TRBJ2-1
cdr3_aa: CASNRLAGGSEQFF
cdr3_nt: TGTGCCAGTAATAGACTAGCGGGGGGCAGTGAGCAGTTCTTC

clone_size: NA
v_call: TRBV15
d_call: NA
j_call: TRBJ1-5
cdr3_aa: CATSILFQGNSNQPQHF
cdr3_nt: TGTGCCACCAGCATTCTTTTTCAGGGAAATAGCAATCAGCCCCAGCATTTT